This T cell receptor beta chain was documented in a study of T cell repertoires in cytomegalovirus infection (dated 2019 in TCRdb). As for the study more broadly: Because public TCR beta signatures pointed to carriage of CMV infection together with the matching HLA type, the HLA type of each donor mattered for the analysis.

Results and caveats for the whole study, not just this receptor: The ex vivo response was dominated by HLA-C-restricted CMV-specific TCR beta clonotypes, which also provided the single most frequent clonotype in two of eight donors. In both this cohort and an independent cohort of some 380 donors, the cumulative frequency of public TCR beta family members distinguished carriers of CMV infection plus the relevant HLA type.

The CDR3 has 13 amino acids, counting the end cysteine and phenylalanine. Solely the CDR3 DNA is kept, with 39 bases framed from the first base. V loses 0 bases of germline sequence and J loses 5 bases, and the interval between the two ends is 8 bases. The germline V gene encodes CDR1 SGHRS and CDR2 YFSETQ. The data were produced on an Illumina HiSeq 1500. In-frame beta chains were kept once TCRdb had trimmed the public reads at Q25 with fastp and called clones with MiXCR. Here each entry gathers all rows of one CDR3 protein and keeps the most common genes and DNA. For this sample the table gives about 490,000 distinct CDR3 sequences, of which around 11% were detected only once. The ten largest clonotypes hold approximately 10% of the sample. This clonotype came up a few times. No antigen is known for it. Base qualities are missing; no much larger clone stands one base away.

The V and J genes are TRBV5-1 and TRBJ1-2; 5 matching bases give a weak D call of TRBD1. The receptor comes from a human donor in good health (CMV status not recorded). Some clones in this sample may be carry-over from other donors' samples. The sample comprised PBMCs. The sequenced DNA is TGCGCCAGCAGCTTGGAAAGGGGATATGGCTACACCTTC. This yields the protein CASSLERGYGYTF.